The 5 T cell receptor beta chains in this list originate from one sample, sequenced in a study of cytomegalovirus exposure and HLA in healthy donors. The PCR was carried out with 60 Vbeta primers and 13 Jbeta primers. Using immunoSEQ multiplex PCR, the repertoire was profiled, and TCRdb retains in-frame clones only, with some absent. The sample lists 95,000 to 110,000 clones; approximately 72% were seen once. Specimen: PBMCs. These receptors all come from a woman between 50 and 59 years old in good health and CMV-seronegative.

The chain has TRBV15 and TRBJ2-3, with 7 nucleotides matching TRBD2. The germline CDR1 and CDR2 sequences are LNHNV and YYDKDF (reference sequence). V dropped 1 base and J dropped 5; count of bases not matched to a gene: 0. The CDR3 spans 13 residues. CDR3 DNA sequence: TGTGCCACCAGCAGAGCTAGCGGAGATACGCAGTATTTT. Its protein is CATSRASGDTQYF.

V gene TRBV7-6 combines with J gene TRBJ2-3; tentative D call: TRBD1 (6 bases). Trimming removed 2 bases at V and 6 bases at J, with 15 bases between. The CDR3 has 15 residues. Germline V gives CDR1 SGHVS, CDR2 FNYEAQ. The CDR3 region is CASSLSGAEMDTQYF. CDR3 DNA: TGTGCCAGCAGCTTATCAGGGGCTGAGATGGATACGCAGTATTTT.

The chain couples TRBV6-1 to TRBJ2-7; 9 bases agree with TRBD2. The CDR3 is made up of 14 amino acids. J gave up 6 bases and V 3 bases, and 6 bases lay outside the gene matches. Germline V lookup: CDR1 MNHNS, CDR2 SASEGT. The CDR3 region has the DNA TGTGCCAGCAGTGATCCAGCGGGAGGTGGCGAGCAGTACTTC. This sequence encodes CASSDPAGGGEQYF.

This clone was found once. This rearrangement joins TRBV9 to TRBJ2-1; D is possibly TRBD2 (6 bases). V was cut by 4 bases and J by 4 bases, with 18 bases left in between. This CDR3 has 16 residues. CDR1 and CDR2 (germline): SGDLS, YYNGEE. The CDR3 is CASSSSGVLIYNEQFF. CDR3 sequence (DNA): TGTGCCAGCAGCTCCTCGGGGGTTTTGATATACAATGAGCAGTTCTTC.

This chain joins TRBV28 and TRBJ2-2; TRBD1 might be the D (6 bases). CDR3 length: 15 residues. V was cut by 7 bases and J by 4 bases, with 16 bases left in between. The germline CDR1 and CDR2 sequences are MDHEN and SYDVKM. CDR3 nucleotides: TGTGCCAGCACTACCGGGCAAGGGGGCACCGGGGAGCTGTTTTTT. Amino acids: CASTTGQGGTGELFF.